This TCR beta chain was profiled in a study of human thymus T cells (dated by TCRdb to 2019 to 2021). Regarding the study in general: The study used 7 or 8 infant thymus samples plus four related peripheral blood samples to characterize TCR alpha and beta repertoires. The infant donors were roughly 7 to 250 days old, and the cohort included six or seven males and a couple of females. General findings and caveats noted by the study authors: On average, thymus samples yielded about 810,000 unique TCRB clonotypes, whereas blood samples yielded 70,000 to 100,000. Both the thymic and the peripheral blood repertoires appeared to show biased V and J gene segment usage. The related research found that thymic TCR repertoires overlapped highly between unrelated individuals.

Notes on this clone: Its antigen target is currently unknown. The germline gene is not matched at one end of the junction; a read error may be the cause.

The CDR3 sequence holds 14 residues, the cysteine and phenylalanine included. Just CDR3 DNA is preserved here, 42 bases in frame from base 1. Looking up the germline V gene (reference sequence) yields CDR1 SSHAT and CDR2 FNYEAQ. The thymus tissue came from surgical resects taken out during corrective cardiac surgery. The donors were immunologically healthy infants in Finland who had open corrective cardiac surgery for congenital heart defects. After being mechanically released from the tissue, thymocytes were kept at -70 degrees C in pellets of about 8.5-32 million cells. A QIAsymphony instrument was used to extract genomic DNA from frozen cell pellets. TCRB and TCRAD loci were amplified from a standardized quantity of quality-controlled genomic DNA using the immunoSEQ multiplex PCR assay. The amplicons spanned the V(D)J region and were long enough to cover the CDR3 and allow V and J genes to be identified. Through the commercial immunoSEQ service, the amplicons were sequenced on an Illumina platform. As for how the authors treated the data: Primer bias and sequencing errors were corrected using previously described methods, and TCRAD and TCRB definitions followed the IMGT database. Analysis of the repertoires was done with immunoSEQ Analyzer 3.0 and VDJTools and included basic statistics, V/J segment usage, diversity estimates, rarefaction and pairwise overlap. To estimate diversity, the Chao1, ChaoE, Efron-Thisted, Shannon and inverse Simpson indices were applied, and diversity was also estimated on datasets down-sampled to the smallest sample. For repertoire overlap, CDR3 nucleotide sequence, V gene and J gene had to match strictly, and clustering was done by Jaccard-based multidimensional scaling. Not all clones reach the TCRdb copy of this immuneACCESS table, which keeps in-frame sequences only. Checked studies attribute under half of the gap to unresolved V genes and leave the rest unexplained. From that table come the V and J calls and clone size; the DNA was used to work out D and trimming. This sample comprises 78,000 or so clones, just over 95% of them detected only once. The top ten hold roughly 0.028% of the sample.

The sequence joins TRBV7-7 to TRBJ2-3; a tentative D match to TRBD2 spans 6 bases. Specimen: thymus tissue. This receptor was obtained from a boy in the first two years of life with a congenital heart defect but otherwise immunologically healthy. The encoded CDR3 is CASSLAEHTDTQYF. The DNA sequence is TGTGCTAGCAGCTTAGCGGAGCACACAGATACGCAGTATTTT.